This T cell receptor beta chain stems from a study of blood T cell repertoires in COVID-19 (dated by TCRdb to the early 2020s). Background on the whole study: Collaborator samples came from the United States, Italy and Spain and covered acute and convalescent phases of COVID-19. The prospective study material was composed of cDNA or gDNA derived from T cells, B-cell-depleted T cells, or PBMCs. The dataset comprised deeply sampled blood TCRbeta repertoires from subjects exposed to, actively infected with, or recovered from COVID-19. The repertoires were released in a freely available public database intended as a resource for research on the immune response to SARS-CoV-2. Samples were obtained from the ongoing ImmuneRACE study (first 160 participants) and from 1,200 or so subjects provided by 6 global collaborators. The sample metadata nearly always contained a de-identified subject ID, COVID-19 status, age in years and sex. Where available, HLA class I and class II types were obtained from metadata supplied by the sample provider rather than from assay-based typing.

TCRbeta CDR3 regions were amplified from genomic DNA by means of the immunoSEQ Assay, a bias-controlled multiplex PCR. In the original analysis: Nucleated cell counts per sample were estimated from amplification of reference gene primers within the assay. Sequence reads were collapsed and filtered to measure the absolute abundance of every unique TCRbeta CDR3 rearrangement. Productive Simpson clonality was computed per sample as the square root of Simpson's diversity index over productive rearrangements. Drawn from immuneACCESS, this table holds only the in-frame rearrangements with V and J called that TCRdb kept. Clones are partly lost; checked studies trace under half to an unresolved V gene and leave the rest unexplained. V, J and clone size derive from that table, while D and trimming were established from the DNA sequence. This sample has 130,000 or so clones in its table, and 80% to 85% of those were observed once. The leading ten clones occupy 8.9% of the sample.

One collaborating source in Seattle enrolled patients during active infection and followed them longitudinally through the course of disease. Collaborating institutions collected whole blood in K2EDTA tubes following their own protocols. Collaborator samples were shipped for TCRbeta analysis as frozen whole blood, isolated PBMCs, or DNA extracted from either sample type. Regarding this clone: The specificity of this receptor is unknown. Base qualities were left out, and no much larger clone turns up one base away.

V and J are truncated by 0 bases and 6 bases respectively, leaving an intervening sequence of 12 bases. The germline V gene supplies CDR1 SGHRS and CDR2 YFSETQ. The CDR3 goes from the cysteine to the phenylalanine over 15 residues. The only DNA kept is the CDR3, 45 bases in frame from the first base. Broader findings and caveats from the paper: The amount of clinical and demographic metadata varied by source and participant and was provided uncurated.

Sequencing was carried out using peripheral blood. Recombination connected TRBV5-1 to TRBJ1-4; no D segment can be confidently identified. The clonotype comes from a man aged 25 to 40 with COVID-19, enrolled during active disease. The CDR3 corresponds to CASSLEAGGYEKLFF. The DNA is TGCGCCAGCAGCTTGGAGGCAGGTGGTTATGAAAAACTGTTTTTT.